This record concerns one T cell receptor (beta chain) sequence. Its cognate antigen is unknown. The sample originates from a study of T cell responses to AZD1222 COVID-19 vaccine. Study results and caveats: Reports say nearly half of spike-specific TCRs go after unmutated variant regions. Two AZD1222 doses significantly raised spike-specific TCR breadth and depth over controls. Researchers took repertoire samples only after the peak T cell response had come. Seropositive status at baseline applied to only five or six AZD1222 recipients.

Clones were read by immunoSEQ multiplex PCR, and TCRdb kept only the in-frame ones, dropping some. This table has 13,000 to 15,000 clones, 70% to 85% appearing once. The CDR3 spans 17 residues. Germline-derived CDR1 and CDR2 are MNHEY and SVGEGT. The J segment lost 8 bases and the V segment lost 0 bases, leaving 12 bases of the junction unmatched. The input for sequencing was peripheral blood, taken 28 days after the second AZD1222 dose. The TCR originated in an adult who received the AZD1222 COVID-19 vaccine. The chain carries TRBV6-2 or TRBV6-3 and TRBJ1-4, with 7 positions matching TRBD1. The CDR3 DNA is TGTGCCAGCAGTTACTCGCAATCCGGGACAGATGGAGAAAAACTGTTTTTT. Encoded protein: CASSYSQSGTDGEKLFF.